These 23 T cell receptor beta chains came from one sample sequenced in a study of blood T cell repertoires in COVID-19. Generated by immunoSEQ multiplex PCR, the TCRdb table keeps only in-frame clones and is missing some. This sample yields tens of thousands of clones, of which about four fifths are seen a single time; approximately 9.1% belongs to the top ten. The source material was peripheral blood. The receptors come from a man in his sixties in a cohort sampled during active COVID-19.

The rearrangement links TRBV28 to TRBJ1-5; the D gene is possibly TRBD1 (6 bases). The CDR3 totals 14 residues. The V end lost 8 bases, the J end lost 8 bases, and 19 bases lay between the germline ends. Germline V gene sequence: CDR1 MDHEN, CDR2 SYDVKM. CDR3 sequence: CASRKPTGSEPQHF. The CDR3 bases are TGTGCCAGCCGGAAACCCACAGGGTCGGAGCCCCAGCATTTT.

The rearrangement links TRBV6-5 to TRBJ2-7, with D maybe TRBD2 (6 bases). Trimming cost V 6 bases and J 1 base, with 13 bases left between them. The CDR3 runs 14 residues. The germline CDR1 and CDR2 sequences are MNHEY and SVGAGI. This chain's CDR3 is CASSGDGGSYEQYF. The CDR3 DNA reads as TGTGCCAGCAGCGGGGACGGGGGATCCTACGAGCAGTACTTC.

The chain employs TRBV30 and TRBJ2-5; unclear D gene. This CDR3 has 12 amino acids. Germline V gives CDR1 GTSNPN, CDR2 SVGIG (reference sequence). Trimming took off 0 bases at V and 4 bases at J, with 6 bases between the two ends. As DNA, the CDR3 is TGTGCCTGGAGTGTCATCGGAGAGACCCAGTACTTC. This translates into CAWSVIGETQYF.

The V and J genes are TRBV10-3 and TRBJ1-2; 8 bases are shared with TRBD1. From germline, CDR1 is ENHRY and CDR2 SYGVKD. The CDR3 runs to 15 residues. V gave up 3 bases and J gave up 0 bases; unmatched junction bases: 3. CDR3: CAISETGGTNYGYTF. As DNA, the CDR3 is TGTGCCATCAGTGAAACAGGGGGAACTAACTATGGCTACACCTTC.

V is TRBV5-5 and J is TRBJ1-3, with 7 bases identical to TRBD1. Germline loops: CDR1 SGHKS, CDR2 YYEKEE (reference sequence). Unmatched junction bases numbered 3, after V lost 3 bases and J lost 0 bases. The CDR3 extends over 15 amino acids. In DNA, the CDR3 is TGTGCCAGCAGCTCGTCAGGGGGCTCTGGAAACACCATATATTTT. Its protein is CASSSSGGSGNTIYF.

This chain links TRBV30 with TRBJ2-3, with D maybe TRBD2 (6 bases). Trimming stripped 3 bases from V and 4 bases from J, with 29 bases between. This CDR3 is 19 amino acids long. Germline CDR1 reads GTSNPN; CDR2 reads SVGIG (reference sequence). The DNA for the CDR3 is TGTGCCTGGAGCGCCCCCGGAGCGGGCTATGTTAAAAGTCCAGATACGCAGTATTTT. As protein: CAWSAPGAGYVKSPDTQYF.

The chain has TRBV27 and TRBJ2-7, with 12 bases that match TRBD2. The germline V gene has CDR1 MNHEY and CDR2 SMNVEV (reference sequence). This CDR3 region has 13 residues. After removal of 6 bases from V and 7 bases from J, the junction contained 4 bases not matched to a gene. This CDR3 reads CASSYGTSGEQYF. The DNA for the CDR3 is TGTGCCAGCAGCTACGGGACTAGCGGGGAGCAGTACTTC.

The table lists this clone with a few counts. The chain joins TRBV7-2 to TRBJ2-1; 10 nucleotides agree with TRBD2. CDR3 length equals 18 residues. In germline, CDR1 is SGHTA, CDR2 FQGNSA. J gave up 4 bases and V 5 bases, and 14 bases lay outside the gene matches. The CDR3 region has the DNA TGTGCCAGCAGCGCGGCTAGCGGGAGTTTGGGTCCATACAATGAGCAGTTCTTC. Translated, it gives CASSAASGSLGPYNEQFF.

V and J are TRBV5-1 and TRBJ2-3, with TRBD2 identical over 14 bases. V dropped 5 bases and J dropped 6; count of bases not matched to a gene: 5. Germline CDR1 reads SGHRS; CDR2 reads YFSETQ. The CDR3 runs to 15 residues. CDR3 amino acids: CASRTSGRALDTQYF. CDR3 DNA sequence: TGCGCCAGCAGGACTAGCGGGAGGGCCTTGGATACGCAGTATTTT.

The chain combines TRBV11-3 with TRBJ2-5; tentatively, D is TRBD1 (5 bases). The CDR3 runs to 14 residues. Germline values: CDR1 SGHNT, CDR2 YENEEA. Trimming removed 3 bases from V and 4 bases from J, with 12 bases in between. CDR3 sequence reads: CASSFKGRRETQYF. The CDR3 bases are TGTGCCAGCAGCTTCAAGGGGCGAAGAGAGACCCAGTACTTC.

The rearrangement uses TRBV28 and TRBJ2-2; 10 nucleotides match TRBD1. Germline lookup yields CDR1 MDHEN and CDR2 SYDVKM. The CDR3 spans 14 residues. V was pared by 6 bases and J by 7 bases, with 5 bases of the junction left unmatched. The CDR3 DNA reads TGTGCCAGCAGGACGACAGGGGGCATCGGGGAGCTGTTTTTT. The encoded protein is CASRTTGGIGELFF.

The CDR3 DNA reads as TGTGCCAGCAGCCCCGCGGGCAATCAGCCCCAGCATTTT. Residues: CASSPAGNQPQHF. The rearrangement joins TRBV11-2 to TRBJ1-5; D is ambiguous. Germline V CDR1 and CDR2: SGHAT, FQNNGV. CDR3 length equals 13 residues. Trimming removed 5 bases at V and 2 bases at J, with 7 bases between.

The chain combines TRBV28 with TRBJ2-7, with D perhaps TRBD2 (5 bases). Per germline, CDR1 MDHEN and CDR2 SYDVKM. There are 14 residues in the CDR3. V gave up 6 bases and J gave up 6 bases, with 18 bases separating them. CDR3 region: CASRPGNSLSEQYF. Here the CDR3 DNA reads TGTGCCAGCAGACCCGGGAACAGCCTCTCCGAGCAGTACTTC.

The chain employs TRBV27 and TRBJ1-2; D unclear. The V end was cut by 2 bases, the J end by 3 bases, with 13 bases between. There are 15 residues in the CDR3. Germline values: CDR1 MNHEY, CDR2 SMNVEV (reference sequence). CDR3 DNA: TGTGCCAGCAGTTTAGGTGCCACAGCCTACTATGGCTACACCTTC. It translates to CASSLGATAYYGYTF.

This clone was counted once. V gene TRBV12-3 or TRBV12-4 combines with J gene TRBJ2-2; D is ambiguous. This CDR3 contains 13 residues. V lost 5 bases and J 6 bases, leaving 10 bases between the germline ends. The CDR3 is CASSERRAGELFF. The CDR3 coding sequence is TGTGCCAGCAGTGAGCGTAGAGCCGGGGAGCTGTTTTTT.

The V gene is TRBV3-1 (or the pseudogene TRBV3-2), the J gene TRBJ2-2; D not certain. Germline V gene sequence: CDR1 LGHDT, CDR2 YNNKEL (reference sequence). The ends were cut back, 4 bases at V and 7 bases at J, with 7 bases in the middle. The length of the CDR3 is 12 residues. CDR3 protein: CASSLSVGELFF. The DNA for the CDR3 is TGTGCCAGCAGCCTCAGCGTCGGGGAGCTGTTTTTT.

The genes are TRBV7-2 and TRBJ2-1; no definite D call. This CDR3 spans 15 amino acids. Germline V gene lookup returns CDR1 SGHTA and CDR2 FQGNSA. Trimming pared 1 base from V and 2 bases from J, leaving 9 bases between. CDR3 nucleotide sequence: TGTGCCAGCAGCTTAGAGGTTAGCCCCTACAATGAGCAGTTCTTC. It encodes CASSLEVSPYNEQFF.

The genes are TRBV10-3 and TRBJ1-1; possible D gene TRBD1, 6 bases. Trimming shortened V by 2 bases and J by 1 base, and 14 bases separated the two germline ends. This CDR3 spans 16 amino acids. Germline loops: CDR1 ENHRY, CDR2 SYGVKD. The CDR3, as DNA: TGTGCCATCAGTGAGCGACCCCCGACAGGGAACACTGAAGCTTTCTTT. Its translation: CAISERPPTGNTEAFF.

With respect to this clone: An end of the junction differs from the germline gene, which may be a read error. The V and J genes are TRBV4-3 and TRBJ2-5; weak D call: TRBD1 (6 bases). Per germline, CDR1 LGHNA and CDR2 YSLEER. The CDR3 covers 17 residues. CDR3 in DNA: TGCGCCAGCAGCCAAGTTTCCTTCCGCTCGGGACAAGTGACCCAGTACTTC. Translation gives CASSQVSFRSGQVTQYF.

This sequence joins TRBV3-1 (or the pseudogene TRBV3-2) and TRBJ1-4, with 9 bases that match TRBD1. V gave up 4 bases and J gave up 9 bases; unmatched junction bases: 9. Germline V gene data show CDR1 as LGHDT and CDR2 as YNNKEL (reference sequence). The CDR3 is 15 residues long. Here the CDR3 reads CASSPPGQGSQKLFF. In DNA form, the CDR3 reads TGTGCCAGCAGCCCCCCGGGACAGGGTTCCCAAAAACTGTTTTTT.

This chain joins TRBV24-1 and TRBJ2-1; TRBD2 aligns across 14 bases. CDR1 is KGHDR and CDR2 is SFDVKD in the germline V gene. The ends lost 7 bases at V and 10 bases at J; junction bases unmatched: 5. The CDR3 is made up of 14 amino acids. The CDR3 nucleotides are TGTGCCACCAGCGGGACTAGCGGGAGTCGCGAGCAGTTCTTC. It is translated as CATSGTSGSREQFF.

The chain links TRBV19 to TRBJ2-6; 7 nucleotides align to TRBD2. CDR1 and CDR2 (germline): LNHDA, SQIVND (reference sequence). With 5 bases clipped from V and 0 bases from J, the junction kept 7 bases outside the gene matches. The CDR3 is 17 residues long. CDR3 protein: CASSGGGQHSGANVLTF. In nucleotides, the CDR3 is TGTGCCAGTAGTGGCGGGGGTCAACACTCTGGGGCCAACGTCCTGACTTTC. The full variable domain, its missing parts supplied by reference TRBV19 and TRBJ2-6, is DGGITQSPKYLFRKEGQNVTLSCEQNLNHDAMYWYRQDPGQGLRLIYYSQIVNDFQKGDIAEGYSVSREKKESFPLTVTSAQKNPTAFYLCASSGGGQHSGANVLTFGAGSRLTVL.

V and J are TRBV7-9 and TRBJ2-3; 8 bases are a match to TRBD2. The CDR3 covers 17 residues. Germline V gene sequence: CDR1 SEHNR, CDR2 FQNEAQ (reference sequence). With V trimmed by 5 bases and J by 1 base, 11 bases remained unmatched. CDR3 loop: CASSAPGAGGRTDTQYF. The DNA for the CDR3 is TGTGCCAGCAGCGCCCCGGGGGCGGGGGGCCGCACAGATACGCAGTATTTT.